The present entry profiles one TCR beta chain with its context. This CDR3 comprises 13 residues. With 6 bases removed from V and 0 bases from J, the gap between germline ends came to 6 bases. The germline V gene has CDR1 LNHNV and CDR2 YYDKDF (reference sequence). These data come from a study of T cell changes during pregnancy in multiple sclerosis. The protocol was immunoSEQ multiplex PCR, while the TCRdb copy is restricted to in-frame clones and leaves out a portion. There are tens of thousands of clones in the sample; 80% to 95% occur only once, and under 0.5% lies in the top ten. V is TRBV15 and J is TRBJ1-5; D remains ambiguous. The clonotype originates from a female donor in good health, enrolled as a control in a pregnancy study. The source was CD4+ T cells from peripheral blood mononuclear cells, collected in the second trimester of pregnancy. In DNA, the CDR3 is TGTGCCACCAGTACAGATAGCAATCAGCCCCAGCATTTT. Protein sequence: CATSTDSNQPQHF. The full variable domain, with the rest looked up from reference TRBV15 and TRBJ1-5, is DAMVIQNPRYQVTQFGKPVTLSCSQTLNHNVMYWYQQKSSQAPKLLFHYYDKDFNNEADTPDNFQSRRPNTSFCFLDIRSPGLGDTAMYLCATSTDSNQPQHFGDGTRLSIL.